The sequence of this T cell receptor (beta chain) was determined in a study of T-cell reconstitution after alpha-beta-depleted transplantation in children (TCRdb year 2016). With respect to the entire study: Using TCR repertoire profiling, the study quantitatively followed how T-cell immune reconstitution unfolded in children after TCRalphabeta/CD19-depleted allogeneic hematopoietic cell transplantation. The paper's findings and limits, for the study overall: Over the following months the frequencies of hyperexpanded clones went down, and after one year T-cell counts and TCRbeta diversity were mostly credited to newly produced T cells. The apparently early recovery of alphabetaT-cell counts about two months after transplant reportedly depended on only several hundred rapidly expanded clones that came from non-depleted graft cells. In some patients, the high TCRbeta diversity seen at day 60 was put down to recipient T cells and intrathymic progenitors that had survived conditioning.

This specimen's treatment or condition label, per the study, means: allogeneic hematopoietic cell transplantation with graft depleted of TCRalphabeta T cells and CD19 B cells. The transplant recipients were children given TCRalphabeta/CD19-depleted allogeneic hematopoietic cell grafts. Concerning this clonotype itself: Its cognate antigen has yet to be identified. No base quality values were provided; no much bigger clone lies one nucleotide off.

Receptor libraries were prepared by PCR. TCRdb shows the sequencer as Illumina HiSeq 2500. TCR libraries were prepared with molecular barcoding, using unique molecular identifiers to normalize TCRbeta repertoire quantification. TCRdb cleaned the public reads at Q25 with fastp, built clones with MiXCR and kept in-frame beta chains. Each CDR3 protein appears once, grouped with its most common genes and DNA. This sample holds about 200,000 distinct CDR3 sequences; 6.3% were observed only once. About 4.4% of the sample is held by the ten biggest clonotypes. From cysteine to phenylalanine, the CDR3 is 19 amino acids long. Only the CDR3 portion is preserved as DNA: 57 bases, with reading frame beginning at the first base. V sheds 5 bases and J sheds 0 bases, leaving 22 bases between their ends.

This receptor was identified in a girl younger than two with combined immunodeficiency, due to receive a stem cell transplant. Sequencing used PBMCs, obtained before TCRalphabeta/CD19-depleted stem cell transplant. The sequence is built from TRBV12-3 or TRBV12-4 and TRBJ1-4; D gene: possibly TRBD1, on 5 matching bases. The CDR3 reads as follows: CASSQFGWGGTATNEKLFF. The DNA is TGTGCCAGCAGTCAATTCGGTTGGGGGGGAACGGCAACTAATGAAAAACTGTTTTTT.